These 9 T cell receptor beta chains originate from one sample sequenced in a study of T cells after yellow fever vaccination. TCRdb reprocessed the 5' RACE reads with MiXCR, giving one entry per CDR3 protein. The top ten hold roughly 24% of the sample, which has about 340,000 distinct CDR3 sequences, approximately 4% seen once. Material: PBMCs, obtained 5 days after the yellow fever booster vaccination. These receptors originate from a man aged 18-30 years who received the YFV17D yellow fever vaccine.

This clonotype was found a few times. This CDR3 reads CSVEGLNTEAFF. CDR3 coding DNA: TGCAGCGTTGAGGGGCTGAACACTGAAGCTTTCTTT. V gene TRBV29-1 combines with J gene TRBJ1-1; D possibly corresponds to TRBD1 (5 bases). From germline, CDR1 is SQVTM and CDR2 ANQGSEA. The V gene lost 3 bases and the J gene lost 0 bases, with 5 bases spanning the gap. This CDR3 region has 12 residues.

This clonotype was picked up many times. V and J are TRBV7-2 and TRBJ2-1; no definite D call. The V gene's germline CDR1 is SGHTA and CDR2 FQGNSA. V was trimmed by 4 bases and J by 4 bases, leaving 8 bases between them. The CDR3 runs to 13 residues. In nucleotides, the CDR3 is TGTGCCAGCAGCTCCGGCAGATACAATGAGCAGTTCTTC. It encodes CASSSGRYNEQFF.

This clonotype was seen at least ten times. The chain has TRBV15 and TRBJ2-3; either TRBD1 or TRBD2 may supply D (5 bases each). CDR3 length: 13 residues. V dropped 5 bases and J dropped 2 bases, with 8 bases sitting between them. Germline lookup yields CDR1 LNHNV and CDR2 YYDKDF (reference sequence). CDR3 DNA sequence: TGTGCCACCAGCCGGGACCCCACAGATACGCAGTATTTT. This gives the protein CATSRDPTDTQYF.

This clonotype was picked up many times. The chain links TRBV7-9 to TRBJ1-2; D gene ambiguous. The V end was cut by 5 bases, the J end by 5 bases, with 9 bases between. The CDR3 spans 12 residues. Germline V CDR1 and CDR2: SEHNR, FQNEAQ (reference sequence). CDR3 nucleotides: TGTGCCAGCAGCCCGGACCCTTATGGCTACACCTTC. The encoded protein is CASSPDPYGYTF.

The sample holds many counts of this clonotype. The chain employs TRBV2 and TRBJ1-5, with TRBD1 matching over 9 bases. CDR1 is SNHLY, CDR2 FYNNEI, per germline. The CDR3 sequence is 14 residues long. The trim removed 6 bases at V and 5 bases at J, leaving 5 bases unmatched. This CDR3 is CASRIGQGHQPQHF. As DNA, the CDR3 is TGTGCCAGCAGGATTGGACAGGGGCATCAGCCCCAGCATTTT.

This clonotype was counted at least ten times. V and J are TRBV12-5 and TRBJ2-2; TRBD1 matches at 7 bases. This CDR3 region has 13 residues. Germline CDR1 and CDR2: LGHNT and FRNRAP. After removal of 7 bases from V and 7 bases from J, the junction contained 6 bases not matched to a gene. In nucleotides, the CDR3 is TGTGCTAGTGCCACAGGGGCGGGCGGGGAGCTGTTTTTT. Amino acids: CASATGAGGELFF.

This chain links TRBV7-2 with TRBJ1-6; 7 positions match TRBD1. This CDR3 has 16 amino acids. Losses at the gene ends were 2 bases for V and 6 bases for J; bases not matched to a gene: 7. Germline V gene lookup returns CDR1 SGHTA and CDR2 FQGNSA. The CDR3 protein is CASSLRGRQPNSPLHF. The CDR3 nucleotides read TGTGCCAGCAGCTTAAGGGGGCGCCAACCTAATTCACCCCTCCACTTT.

At least ten counts were recorded for this clonotype. The V call is TRBV7-3, the J call TRBJ2-4, with a weak D call TRBD1 (5 bases). The CDR3 contains 13 residues. Germline V gives CDR1 SGHTA, CDR2 FQGTGA. Between the trimmed V and J ends, which lost 3 bases and 8 bases, there was a span of 11 bases. CDR3 residues: CASSLGRADIQYF. DNA of the CDR3: TGTGCCAGCAGCTTGGGCAGGGCGGACATTCAGTACTTC.

This clonotype was counted at least ten times. The gene calls are TRBV5-1 and TRBJ2-3; possible D gene TRBD1, 6 bases. V gave up 0 bases and J gave up 5 bases, with 13 bases separating them. Germline-derived CDR1 and CDR2 are SGHRS and YFSETQ. The CDR3 is 15 residues long. In nucleotides, the CDR3 is TGCGCCAGCAGCTTGGACAGGGTGTCGGAAGATACGCAGTATTTT. Translated: CASSLDRVSEDTQYF.